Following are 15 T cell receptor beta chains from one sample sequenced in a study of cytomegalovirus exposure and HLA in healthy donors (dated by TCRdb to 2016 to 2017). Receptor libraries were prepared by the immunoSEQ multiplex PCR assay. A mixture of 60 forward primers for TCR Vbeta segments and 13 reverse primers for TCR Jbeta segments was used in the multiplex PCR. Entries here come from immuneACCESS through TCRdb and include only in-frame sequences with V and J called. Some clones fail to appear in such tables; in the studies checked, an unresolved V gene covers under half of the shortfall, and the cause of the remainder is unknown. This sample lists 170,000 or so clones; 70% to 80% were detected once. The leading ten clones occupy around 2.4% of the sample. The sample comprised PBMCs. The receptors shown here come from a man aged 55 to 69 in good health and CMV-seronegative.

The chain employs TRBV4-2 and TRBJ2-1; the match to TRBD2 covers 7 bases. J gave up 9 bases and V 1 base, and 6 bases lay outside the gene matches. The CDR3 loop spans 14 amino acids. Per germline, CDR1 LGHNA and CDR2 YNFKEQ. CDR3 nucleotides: TGTGCCAGCAGCCAAGTTCTAGCGGCGGGTGAGCAGTTCTTC. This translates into CASSQVLAAGEQFF.

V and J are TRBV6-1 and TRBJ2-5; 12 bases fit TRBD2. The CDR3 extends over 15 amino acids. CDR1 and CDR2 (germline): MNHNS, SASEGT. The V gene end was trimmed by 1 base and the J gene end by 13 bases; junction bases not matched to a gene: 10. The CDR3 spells CASSEEPSGGACPYF. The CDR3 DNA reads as TGTGCCAGCAGTGAAGAACCTAGCGGGGGGGCCTGTCCGTACTTC.

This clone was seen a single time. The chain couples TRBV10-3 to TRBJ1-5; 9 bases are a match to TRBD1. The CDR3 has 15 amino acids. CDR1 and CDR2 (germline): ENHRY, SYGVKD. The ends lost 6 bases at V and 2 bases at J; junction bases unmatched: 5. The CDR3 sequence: CAISTTGGGNQPQHF. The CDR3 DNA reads TGTGCCATCAGCACGACAGGGGGGGGCAATCAGCCCCAGCATTTT.

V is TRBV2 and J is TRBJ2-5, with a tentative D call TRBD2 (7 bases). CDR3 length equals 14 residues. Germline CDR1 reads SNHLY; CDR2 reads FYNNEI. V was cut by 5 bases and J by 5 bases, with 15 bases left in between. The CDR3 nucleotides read TGTGCCAGCAGTCTAGGGGGGGCAGGGGAGACCCAGTACTTC. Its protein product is CASSLGGAGETQYF.

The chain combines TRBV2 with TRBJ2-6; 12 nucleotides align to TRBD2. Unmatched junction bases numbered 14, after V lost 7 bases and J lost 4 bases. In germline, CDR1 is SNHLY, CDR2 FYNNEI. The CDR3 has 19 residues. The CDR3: CASTRTTSGGPPGANVLTF. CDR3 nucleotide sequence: TGTGCCAGCACCAGGACTACTAGCGGGGGGCCACCCGGGGCCAACGTCCTGACTTTC. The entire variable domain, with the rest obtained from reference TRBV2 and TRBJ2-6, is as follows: EPEVTQTPSHQVTQMGQEVILRCVPISNHLYFYWYRQILGQKVEFLVSFYNNEISEKSEIFDDQFSVERPDGSNFTLKIRSTKLEDSAMYFCASTRTTSGGPPGANVLTFGAGSRLTVL.

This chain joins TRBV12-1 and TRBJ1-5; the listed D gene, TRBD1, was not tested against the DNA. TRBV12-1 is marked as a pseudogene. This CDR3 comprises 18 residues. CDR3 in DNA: TGTGCCAGCAGCTCTAGGGACAGGGGGCGGTATAGCAATCAGCCCCAGAATTTT. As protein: CASSSRDRGRYSNQPQNF.

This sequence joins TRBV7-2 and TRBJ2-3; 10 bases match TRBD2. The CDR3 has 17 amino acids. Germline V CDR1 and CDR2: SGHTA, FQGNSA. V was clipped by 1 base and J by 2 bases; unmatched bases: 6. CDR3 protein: CASSLVVAGGNTDTQYF. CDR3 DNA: TGTGCCAGCAGCTTAGTGGTAGCGGGAGGTAACACAGATACGCAGTATTTT.

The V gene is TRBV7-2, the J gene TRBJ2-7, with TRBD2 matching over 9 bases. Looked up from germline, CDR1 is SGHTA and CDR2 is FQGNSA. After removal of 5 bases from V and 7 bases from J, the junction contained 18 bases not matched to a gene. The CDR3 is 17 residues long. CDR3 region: CASSPTPGAGGSWEQYF. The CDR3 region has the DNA TGTGCCAGCAGCCCCACCCCCGGAGCGGGAGGTTCGTGGGAGCAGTACTTC.

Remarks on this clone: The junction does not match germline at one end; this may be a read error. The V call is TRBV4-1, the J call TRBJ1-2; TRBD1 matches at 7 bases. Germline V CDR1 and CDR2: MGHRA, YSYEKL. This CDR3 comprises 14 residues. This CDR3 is CASSQENRGSGYPF. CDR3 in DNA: TGCGCCAGCAGCCAAGAAAACAGGGGTTCGGGCTACCCCTTC.

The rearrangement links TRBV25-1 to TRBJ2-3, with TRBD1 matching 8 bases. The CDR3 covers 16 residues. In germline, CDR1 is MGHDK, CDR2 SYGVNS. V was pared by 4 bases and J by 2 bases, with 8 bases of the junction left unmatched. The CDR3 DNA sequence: TGTGCCAGCAGTGTTCGGACAGGGACGGACACAGATACGCAGTATTTT. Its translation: CASSVRTGTDTDTQYF.

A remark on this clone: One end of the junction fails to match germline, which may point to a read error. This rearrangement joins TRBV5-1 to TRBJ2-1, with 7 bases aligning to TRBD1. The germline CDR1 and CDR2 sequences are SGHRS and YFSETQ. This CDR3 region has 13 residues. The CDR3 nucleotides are TGCGCCAGCAGCTTGGCCGGACGACGACAGGGACTCTTC. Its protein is CASSLAGRRQGLF.

Written as DNA, the CDR3 is TGTGCCAGCGCTAGCGGTAGCACAGATACGCAGTATTTT. It codes for CASASGSTDTQYF. V is TRBV28 and J is TRBJ2-3; TRBD2 aligns across 7 bases. V shed 8 bases and J 0 bases; nucleotides not matched to a gene: 2. CDR1 MDHEN and CDR2 SYDVKM come from the germline V gene. The CDR3 runs to 13 residues.

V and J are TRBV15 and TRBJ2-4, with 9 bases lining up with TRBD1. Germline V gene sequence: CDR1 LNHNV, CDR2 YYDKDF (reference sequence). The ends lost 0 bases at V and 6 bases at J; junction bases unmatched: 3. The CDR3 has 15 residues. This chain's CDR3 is CATSRDRGQGNIQYF. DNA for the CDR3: TGTGCCACCAGCAGAGATCGGGGACAGGGAAACATTCAGTACTTC.

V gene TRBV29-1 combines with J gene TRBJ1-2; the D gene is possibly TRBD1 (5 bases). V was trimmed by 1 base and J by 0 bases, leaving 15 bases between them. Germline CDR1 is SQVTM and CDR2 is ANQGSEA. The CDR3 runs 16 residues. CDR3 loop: CSVEGGPHEANYGYTF. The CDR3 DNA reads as TGCAGCGTTGAAGGGGGCCCACACGAAGCTAACTATGGCTACACCTTC.

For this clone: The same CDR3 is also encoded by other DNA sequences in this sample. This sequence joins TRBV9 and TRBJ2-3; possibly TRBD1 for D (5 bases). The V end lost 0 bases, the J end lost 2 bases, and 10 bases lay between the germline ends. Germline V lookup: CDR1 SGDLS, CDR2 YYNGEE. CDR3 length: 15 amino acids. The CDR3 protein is CASSVDSGSTDTQYF. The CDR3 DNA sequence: TGTGCCAGCAGCGTAGATTCAGGGTCCACAGATACGCAGTATTTT.